This T cell receptor (beta chain) derives from a study of blood T cell repertoires in COVID-19. This CDR3 is 17 amino acids long. The V gene's germline CDR1 is SGHRS and CDR2 YFSETQ. V shed 4 bases and J 3 bases; nucleotides not matched to a gene: 14. The repertoire was sequenced with immunoSEQ multiplex PCR; TCRdb's copy has only in-frame clones and lacks some. The table records around 700,000 clones, over 80% of them present only once. The sequencing input was peripheral blood. The V gene is TRBV5-1, the J gene TRBJ1-2, with 8 positions matching TRBD1. This clonotype originated in a young woman with acute or convalescent COVID-19. This CDR3 is CASSRRPVSTGDYGYTF. CDR3 nucleotides: TGCGCCAGCAGCAGAAGACCTGTCTCGACAGGGGACTATGGCTACACCTTC.